A selection of T cell receptor beta chains follows, all from one sample in a study of blood T cell repertoires in COVID-19. TCRdb keeps only in-frame clones here, not all; method: immunoSEQ multiplex PCR. The sample contains around 160,000 clones, 80% to 85% of which appear only once. The sequencing input was PBMCs or T cells enriched from blood (not recorded which). The receptors here all came from a woman aged 45 to 65 who had been exposed to COVID-19. Each CDR3 is given with its conserved first and last residue. A D gene is named only where the DNA matches it firmly. Rows give clone size only sometimes, using once, few, many, or a class for an expanded clone.

D,V,J,size,CDR3,DNA
TRBD1,TRBV27,TRBJ1-4,NA,CASSPDRGREKLFF,TGTGCCAGCAGTCCGGACAGGGGACGTGAAAAACTGTTTTTT
NA,TRBV11-1,TRBJ2-7,NA,CASSFSLSDEQYF,TGTGCCAGCAGCTTCAGTTTATCCGACGAGCAGTACTTC
TRBD1,TRBV7-9,TRBJ2-1,NA,CGLEDRARDEQFF,TGTGGTCTGGAGGACAGGGCGAGGGATGAGCAGTTCTTC
TRBD2,TRBV5-1,TRBJ2-3,NA,CASSSGLAGGTKSTDTQYF,TGCGCCAGCAGCTCTGGACTAGCGGGGGGGACTAAGAGCACAGATACGCAGTATTTT
TRBD1,TRBV27,TRBJ2-7,NA,CASSTQGAREQYF,TGTGCCAGCAGCACCCAGGGGGCCAGGGAGCAGTACTTC
TRBD1,TRBV2,TRBJ1-5,few,CASDRDSNQPQHF,TGTGCCAGCGACAGGGATAGCAATCAGCCCCAGCATTTT
TRBD2,TRBV9,TRBJ2-2,NA,CASSAQRGYTGELFF,TGTGCCAGCAGTGCACAGCGGGGATACACCGGGGAGCTGTTTTTT
NA,TRBV27,TRBJ1-5,NA,CASTTGWNQPQHF,TGTGCCAGCACCACAGGGTGGAATCAGCCCCAGCATTTT
TRBD1,TRBV7-9,TRBJ2-1,NA,CASSLVRGQDDNEQFF,TGTGCCAGCAGCTTAGTTAGAGGACAGGACGACAATGAGCAGTTCTTC
NA,TRBV6-5,TRBJ1-1,NA,CASTIEVLNTEAFF,TGTGCCAGCACCATAGAAGTCCTGAACACTGAAGCTTTCTTT
NA,TRBV14,TRBJ1-1,NA,CASSHTGNTEAFF,TGTGCCAGCAGCCATACAGGGAACACTGAAGCTTTCTTT
TRBD1,TRBV4-2,TRBJ1-4,NA,CASSQGDRGEGAEKLFF,TGTGCCAGCAGCCAAGGCGACAGGGGCGAGGGGGCTGAAAAACTGTTTTTT
TRBD1,TRBV18,TRBJ1-1,NA,CASSSPGTGSTEAFF,TGTGCCAGCTCATCTCCCGGGACAGGGTCGACTGAAGCTTTCTTT
TRBD2,TRBV7-2,TRBJ2-3,NA,CASSFRLAGGPLGDTQYF,TGTGCCAGCAGCTTCCGCCTAGCGGGAGGGCCCCTCGGGGATACGCAGTATTTT
NA,TRBV18,TRBJ1-2,NA,CASSTSNYGYTF,TGTGCCAGCTCGACATCTAACTATGGCTACACCTTC
NA,TRBV7-9,TRBJ2-7,NA,CASSPGSSEQYF,TGTGCCAGCAGCCCAGGGTCGAGCGAGCAGTACTTC
TRBD1,TRBV12-3/TRBV12-4,TRBJ1-1,few,CASSSATGFKAFF,TGTGCCAGCAGTTCAGCGACAGGGTTTAAAGCTTTCTTT
NA,TRBV6-2/TRBV6-3,TRBJ2-7,NA,CASSYPGLIYEQYF,TGTGCCAGCAGTTACCCCGGACTAATCTACGAGCAGTACTTC
NA,TRBV29-1,TRBJ2-1,NA,CSVGGRASDEQFF,TGCAGCGTAGGGGGGAGGGCTAGCGATGAGCAGTTCTTC
TRBD2,TRBV2,TRBJ2-1,many,CASSYSGLAGVYNEQFF,TGTGCCAGCAGTTATTCGGGGCTAGCGGGGGTCTACAATGAGCAGTTCTTC
TRBD2,TRBV9,TRBJ2-2,NA,CASSSTSTLAGGLGNTGELFF,TGTGCCAGCAGCTCCACCTCAACACTAGCGGGGGGGCTAGGGAACACCGGGGAGCTGTTTTTT
TRBD1,TRBV27,TRBJ1-6,NA,CASSSTTGTGISPLHF,TGTGCCAGCAGTTCCACCACCGGGACAGGGATTTCACCCCTCCACTTT
NA,TRBV15,TRBJ2-2,NA,CATGAGLTGELFF,TGTGCCACCGGAGCAGGGCTCACCGGGGAGCTGTTTTTT
TRBD1,TRBV4-3,TRBJ1-6,medium-sized,CASSLRQGTNSPLHF,TGCGCCAGCAGCCTCAGACAGGGAACTAATTCACCCCTCCACTTT
NA,TRBV9,TRBJ2-7,NA,CASSVVSGNEQYF,TGTGCCAGCAGCGTAGTGTCGGGTAACGAGCAGTACTTC
NA,TRBV3-1/TRBV3-2,TRBJ1-2,NA,CASRPEGLYGYTF,TGTGCCAGCAGGCCAGAGGGCCTCTATGGCTACACCTTC
TRBD2,TRBV7-9,TRBJ2-3,NA,CASGLVTDTQYF,TGTGCCAGTGGACTAGTCACAGATACGCAGTATTTT
TRBD1,TRBV24-1,TRBJ1-2,NA,CATSDPFRDRNSNYGYTF,TGTGCCACCAGTGACCCTTTCCGGGACAGGAATTCTAACTATGGCTACACCTTC
NA,TRBV7-9,TRBJ1-1,NA,CASSLDGREAFF,TGTGCCAGCAGCCTAGATGGGCGTGAAGCTTTCTTT
NA,TRBV27,TRBJ1-2,NA,CASRLLTYPPGGYTF,TGTGCCAGCAGACTCCTGACATATCCGCCTGGGGGCTACACCTTC
TRBD2,TRBV4-3,TRBJ2-3,NA,CASSQDQASGGVTDTQYF,TGCGCCAGCAGCCAAGATCAGGCTAGCGGGGGGGTCACAGATACGCAGTATTTT
TRBD1,TRBV6-5,TRBJ2-7,NA,CATGTGGYEQYF,TGTGCCACGGGGACAGGGGGCTACGAGCAGTACTTC
NA,TRBV10-3,TRBJ1-2,NA,CAVSGTVNYGYTF,TGTGCCGTCTCCGGGACTGTGAACTATGGCTACACCTTC
TRBD2,TRBV12-3/TRBV12-4,TRBJ2-7,NA,CASTAGGPNEQYF,TGTGCCAGCACGGCGGGGGGGCCCAACGAGCAGTACTTC
NA,TRBV5-1,TRBJ1-1,NA,CASSRDPAGTEAFF,TGCGCCAGCAGCCGGGATCCCGCAGGCACTGAAGCTTTCTTT
TRBD2,TRBV15,TRBJ2-3,NA,CATSRDGGGAGDTQYF,TGTGCCACCAGCAGAGATGGCGGGGGGGCCGGCGATACGCAGTATTTT
TRBD1,TRBV7-9,TRBJ1-2,NA,CASSSETGANGYTF,TGTGCCAGCAGCTCCGAGACAGGGGCGAATGGCTACACCTTC
NA,TRBV4-1,TRBJ1-3,NA,CASSVGTVSGNTIYF,TGCGCCAGCAGCGTAGGCACAGTCTCTGGAAACACCATATATTTT
TRBD1,TRBV5-6,TRBJ2-7,NA,CASSFLGTGGDEQYF,TGTGCCAGCAGCTTCCTAGGGACAGGGGGCGACGAGCAGTACTTC
NA,TRBV9,TRBJ1-4,once,CASSRGGAFLEKLFF,TGTGCCAGCAGCCGCGGCGGGGCTTTTTTGGAAAAACTGTTTTTT
TRBD2,TRBV10-3,TRBJ2-5,NA,CAISDPTSGTSQETQYF,TGTGCCATCAGTGACCCTACTAGCGGCACCTCCCAAGAGACCCAGTACTTC
NA,TRBV7-9,TRBJ2-7,NA,CASSSGISYEQYF,TGTGCCAGCAGCTCCGGTATCTCCTACGAGCAGTACTTC
TRBD1,TRBV9,TRBJ1-2,once,CASSSRLTGSDDYGYTF,TGTGCCAGCAGCTCGAGGCTGACAGGGTCGGACGACTATGGCTACACCTTC
NA,TRBV21-1,TRBJ2-1,NA,CANSAGGYNEQFF,TGTGCCAACTCGGCGGGAGGATACAATGAGCAGTTCTTC
TRBD1,TRBV19,TRBJ2-5,few,CASRMTGAEETQYF,TGTGCCAGTAGGATGACAGGGGCCGAAGAGACCCAGTACTTC
NA,TRBV12-1,TRBJ2-1,NA,CASSLVQAGSYNEQFF,TGTGCCAGCAGCCTTGTCCAAGCGGGCTCCTACAATGAGCAGTTCTTC
NA,TRBV6-2/TRBV6-3,TRBJ1-2,NA,CASSYTDYGYTF,TGTGCCAGCAGTTACACAGACTATGGCTACACCTTC
NA,TRBV4-3,TRBJ2-1,few,CASSQEEANEQFF,TGCGCCAGCAGCCAAGAAGAAGCCAATGAGCAGTTCTTC
NA,TRBV7-3,TRBJ2-5,NA,CASSLRPRGTQYF,TGTGCCAGCAGCTTAAGACCCCGCGGGACCCAGTACTTC
NA,TRBV4-1,TRBJ2-5,NA,CASSQEAETQYF,TGCGCCAGCAGCCAAGAGGCTGAGACCCAGTACTTC
NA,TRBV9,TRBJ1-4,NA,CASSVFGRTNEKLFF,TGTGCCAGCAGCGTATTCGGGAGAACTAATGAAAAACTGTTTTTT
TRBD1,TRBV7-9,TRBJ1-3,NA,CASSTTGTAGNTIYF,TGTGCCAGCAGCACTACCGGGACAGCCGGAAACACCATATATTTT
NA,TRBV6-1,TRBJ1-4,NA,CASSEGAGEKLFF,TGTGCCAGCAGTGAGGGGGCAGGGGAAAAACTGTTTTTT
NA,TRBV9,TRBJ2-7,NA,CASSPLGSSSYEQYF,TGTGCCAGCAGCCCCCTGGGCTCGAGCTCCTACGAGCAGTACTTC
NA,TRBV25-1,TRBJ2-2,NA,CASSPEVHTGELFF,TGTGCCAGCAGTCCCGAGGTGCACACCGGGGAGCTGTTTTTT
NA,TRBV27,TRBJ1-5,NA,CASSLSGHMDGQPQHF,TGTGCCAGCAGTTTATCTGGACACATGGACGGGCAGCCCCAGCATTTT
TRBD2,TRBV12-5,TRBJ2-1,NA,CASGLVLGGRRDEQFF,TGTGCTAGTGGTTTGGTACTCGGCGGGAGAAGGGATGAGCAGTTCTTC
TRBD1,TRBV11-3,TRBJ1-1,NA,CASSSPTDRNAEAFF,TGTGCCAGCAGCTCACCCACGGACAGGAACGCTGAAGCTTTCTTT
NA,TRBV14,TRBJ1-6,once,CASSPARSYNSPLHF,TGTGCCAGCAGCCCCGCGCGCTCCTATAATTCACCCCTCCACTTT
NA,TRBV3-1/TRBV3-2,TRBJ1-3,few,CASSPGGGVNTIYF,TGTGCCAGCAGCCCCGGCGGGGGAGTAAACACCATATATTTT